The entry that follows covers one T cell receptor beta chain sequence. Its antigen is undetermined. The data were obtained in a study of tumor-infiltrating lymphocytes in glioblastoma multiforme. Study outcomes and limitations: Functional subtype sorting of these T cells was not performed. RNA-based TCR sequencing may distort clone frequencies, since cells carry unequal TCR transcript numbers. Just one glioblastoma patient contributed to the TCR-mutation comparison.

Multiple V-beta primers and a C-beta primer amplified TCRB from RNA. TCRdb re-called the multiplex PCR reads through MiXCR, storing one row per CDR3 protein. The repertoire holds 25,000 to 40,000 distinct CDR3 sequences, roughly 64% seen once, with approximately 35% in the top ten. Trimming took off 3 bases at V and 7 bases at J, with 16 bases between the two ends. Germline CDR1 and CDR2: SGHTA and FQGTGA. This CDR3 has 14 residues. The sequenced sample was brain tumor tissue. The rearrangement links TRBV7-3 to TRBJ2-7, with D perhaps TRBD2 (5 bases). The source is a male donor with glioblastoma. CDR3 bases: TGTGCCAGCAGCTTCGGAACCTCTCGGGAAGAGCAGTACTTC. It yields the protein CASSFGTSREEQYF.